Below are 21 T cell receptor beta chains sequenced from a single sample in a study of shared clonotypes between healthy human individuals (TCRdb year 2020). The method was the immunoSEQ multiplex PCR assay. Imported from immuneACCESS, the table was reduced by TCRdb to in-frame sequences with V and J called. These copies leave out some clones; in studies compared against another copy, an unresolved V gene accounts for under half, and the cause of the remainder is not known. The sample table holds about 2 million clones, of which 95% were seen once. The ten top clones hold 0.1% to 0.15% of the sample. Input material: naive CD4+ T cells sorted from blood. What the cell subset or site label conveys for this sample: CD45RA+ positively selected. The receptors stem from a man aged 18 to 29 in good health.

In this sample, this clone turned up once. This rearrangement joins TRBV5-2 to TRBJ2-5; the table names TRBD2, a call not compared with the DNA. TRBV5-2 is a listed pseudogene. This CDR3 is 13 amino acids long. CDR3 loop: CASSLYLQETQYF. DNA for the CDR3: TGTGCCAGCAGCCTCTACCTGCAAGAGACCCAGTACTTC.

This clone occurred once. CDR3 coding DNA: TGCGCCAGCAGTAAAGCGGGACCAGAGACCCAGTACTTC. Protein sequence: CASSKAGPETQYF. The chain uses TRBV4-1 and TRBJ2-5; TRBD2 aligns across 7 bases. The CDR3 covers 13 residues. Germline-derived CDR1 and CDR2 are MGHRA and YSYEKL. The V and J ends lost 6 bases and 4 bases, in that order; junction bases with no gene match: 5.

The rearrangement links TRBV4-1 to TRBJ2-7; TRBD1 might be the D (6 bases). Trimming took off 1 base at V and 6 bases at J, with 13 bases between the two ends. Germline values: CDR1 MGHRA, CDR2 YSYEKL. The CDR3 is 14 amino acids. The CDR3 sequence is CASSQVAVGGEQYF. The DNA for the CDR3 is TGCGCCAGCAGCCAAGTCGCTGTAGGGGGCGAGCAGTACTTC.

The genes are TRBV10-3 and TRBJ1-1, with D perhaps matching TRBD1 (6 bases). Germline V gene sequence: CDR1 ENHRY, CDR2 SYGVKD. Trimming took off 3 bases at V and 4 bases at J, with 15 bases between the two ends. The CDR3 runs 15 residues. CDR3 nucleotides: TGTGCCATCAGTGAAGATGACCTCAGGGGCACTGAAGCTTTCTTT. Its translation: CAISEDDLRGTEAFF.

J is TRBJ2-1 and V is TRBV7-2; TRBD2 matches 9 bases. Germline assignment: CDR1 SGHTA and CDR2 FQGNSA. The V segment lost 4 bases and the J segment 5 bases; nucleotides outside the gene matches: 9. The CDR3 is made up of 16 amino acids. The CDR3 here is CASSSGPAGGNNEQFF. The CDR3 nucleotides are TGTGCCAGCAGCTCCGGCCCAGCGGGGGGTAACAATGAGCAGTTCTTC.

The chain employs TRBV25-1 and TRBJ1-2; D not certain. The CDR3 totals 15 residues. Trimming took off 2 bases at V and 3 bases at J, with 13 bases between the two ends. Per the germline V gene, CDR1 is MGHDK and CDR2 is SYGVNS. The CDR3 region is CASSEGAAGDYGYTF. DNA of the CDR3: TGTGCCAGCAGTGAAGGAGCTGCCGGGGACTATGGCTACACCTTC.

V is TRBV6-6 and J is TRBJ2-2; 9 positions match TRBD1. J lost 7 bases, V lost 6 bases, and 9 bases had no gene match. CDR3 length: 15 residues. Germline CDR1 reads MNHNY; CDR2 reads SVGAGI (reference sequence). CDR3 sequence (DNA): TGTGCCAGCAGACTAGTGGGACAGGGTTACGGGGAGCTGTTTTTT. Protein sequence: CASRLVGQGYGELFF.

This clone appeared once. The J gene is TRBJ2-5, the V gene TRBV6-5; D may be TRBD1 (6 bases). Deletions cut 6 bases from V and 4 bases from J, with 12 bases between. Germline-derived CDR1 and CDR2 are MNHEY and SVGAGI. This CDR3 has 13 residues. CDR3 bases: TGTGCCAGCAGGAAAACAGGGCTAGAGACCCAGTACTTC. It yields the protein CASRKTGLETQYF.

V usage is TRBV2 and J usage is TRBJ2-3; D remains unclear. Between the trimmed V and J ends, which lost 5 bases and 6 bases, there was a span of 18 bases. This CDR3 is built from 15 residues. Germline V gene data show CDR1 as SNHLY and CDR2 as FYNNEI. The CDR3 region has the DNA TGTGCCAGCAGTCAGACTGTCGCTATTGTGGATACGCAGTATTTT. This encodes CASSQTVAIVDTQYF. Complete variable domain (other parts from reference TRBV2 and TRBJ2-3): EPEVTQTPSHQVTQMGQEVILRCVPISNHLYFYWYRQILGQKVEFLVSFYNNEISEKSEIFDDQFSVERPDGSNFTLKIRSTKLEDSAMYFCASSQTVAIVDTQYFGPGTRLTVL.

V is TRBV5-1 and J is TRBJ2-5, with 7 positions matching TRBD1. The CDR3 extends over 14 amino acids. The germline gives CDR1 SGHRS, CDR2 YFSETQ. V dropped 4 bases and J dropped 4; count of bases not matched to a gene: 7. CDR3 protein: CASSDAGGGETQYF. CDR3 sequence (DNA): TGCGCCAGCAGCGACGCAGGGGGTGGAGAGACCCAGTACTTC.

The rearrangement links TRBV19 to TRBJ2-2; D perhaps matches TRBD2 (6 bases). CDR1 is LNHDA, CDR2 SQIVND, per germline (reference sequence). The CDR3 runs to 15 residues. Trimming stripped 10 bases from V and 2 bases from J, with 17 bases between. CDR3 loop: CATRVVGGNTGELFF. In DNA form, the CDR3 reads TGTGCCACCCGGGTGGTGGGAGGAAACACCGGGGAGCTGTTTTTT.

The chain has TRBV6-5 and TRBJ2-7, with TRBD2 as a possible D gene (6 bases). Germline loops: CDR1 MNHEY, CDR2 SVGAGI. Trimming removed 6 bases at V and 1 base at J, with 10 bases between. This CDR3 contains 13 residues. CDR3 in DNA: TGTGCCAGCAGGTTAGCGGCATCCTACGAGCAGTACTTC. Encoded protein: CASRLAASYEQYF.

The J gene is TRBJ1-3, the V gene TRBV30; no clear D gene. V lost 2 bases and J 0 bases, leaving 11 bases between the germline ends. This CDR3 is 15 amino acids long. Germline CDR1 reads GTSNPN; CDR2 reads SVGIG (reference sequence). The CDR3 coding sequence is TGTGCCTGGAGTAAGCAAGCTCTCTCTGGAAACACCATATATTTT. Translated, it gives CAWSKQALSGNTIYF. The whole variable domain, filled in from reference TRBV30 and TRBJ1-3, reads SQTIHQWPATLVQPVGSPLSLECTVEGTSNPNLYWYRQAAGRGLQLLFYSVGIGQISSEVPQNLSASRPQDRQFILSSKKLLLSDSGFYLCAWSKQALSGNTIYFGEGSWLTVV.

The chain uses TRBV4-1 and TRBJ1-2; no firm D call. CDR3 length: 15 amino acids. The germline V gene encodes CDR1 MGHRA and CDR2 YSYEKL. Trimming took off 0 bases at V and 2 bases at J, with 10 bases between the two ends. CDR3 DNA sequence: TGCGCCAGCAGCCAAGAAGGGTGGCAGAACTATGGCTACACCTTC. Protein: CASSQEGWQNYGYTF.

The CDR3 DNA follows: TGTGCCACCAGCAGAGATGGGAGGGAAGATCAGCCCCAGCATTTT. Translating it yields CATSRDGREDQPQHF. This chain links TRBV15 with TRBJ1-5; no clear D gene. In germline, CDR1 is LNHNV, CDR2 YYDKDF (reference sequence). Trimming removed 0 bases at V and 5 bases at J, with 11 bases between. CDR3 length equals 15 residues.

CDR3 in DNA: TGTGCCAGTAGTATAGATCGGGGGGGCATTCAGCCCCAGCATTTT. This encodes CASSIDRGGIQPQHF. The chain joins TRBV19 to TRBJ1-5, with D perhaps matching TRBD1 (6 bases). The V gene's germline CDR1 is LNHDA and CDR2 SQIVND (reference sequence). Trimming took 0 bases from V and 6 from J, leaving 12 bases between them. The CDR3 contains 15 residues.

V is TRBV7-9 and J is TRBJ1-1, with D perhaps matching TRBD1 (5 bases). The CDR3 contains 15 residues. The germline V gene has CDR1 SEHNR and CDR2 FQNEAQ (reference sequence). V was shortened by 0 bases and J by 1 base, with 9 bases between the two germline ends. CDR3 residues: CASSLASGWNTEAFF. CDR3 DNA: TGTGCCAGCAGCTTAGCGTCAGGGTGGAACACTGAAGCTTTCTTT.

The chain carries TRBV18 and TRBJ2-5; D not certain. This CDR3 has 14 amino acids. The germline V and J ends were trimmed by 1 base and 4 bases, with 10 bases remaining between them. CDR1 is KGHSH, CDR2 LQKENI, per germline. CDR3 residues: CASSPLGLPETQYF. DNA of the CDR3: TGTGCCAGCTCACCACTAGGGCTTCCAGAGACCCAGTACTTC.

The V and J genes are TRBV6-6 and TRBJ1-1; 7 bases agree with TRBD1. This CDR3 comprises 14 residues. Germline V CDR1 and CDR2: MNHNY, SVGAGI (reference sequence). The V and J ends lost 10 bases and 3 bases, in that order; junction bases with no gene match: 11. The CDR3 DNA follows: TGTGCCATCAGGATCGGGACAGTCGACACTGAAGCTTTCTTT. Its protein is CAIRIGTVDTEAFF.

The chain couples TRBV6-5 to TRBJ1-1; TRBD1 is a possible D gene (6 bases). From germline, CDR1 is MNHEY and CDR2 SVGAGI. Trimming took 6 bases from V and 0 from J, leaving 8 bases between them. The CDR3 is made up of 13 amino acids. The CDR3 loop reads CASRQGMNTEAFF. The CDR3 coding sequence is TGTGCCAGCAGACAGGGCATGAACACTGAAGCTTTCTTT.

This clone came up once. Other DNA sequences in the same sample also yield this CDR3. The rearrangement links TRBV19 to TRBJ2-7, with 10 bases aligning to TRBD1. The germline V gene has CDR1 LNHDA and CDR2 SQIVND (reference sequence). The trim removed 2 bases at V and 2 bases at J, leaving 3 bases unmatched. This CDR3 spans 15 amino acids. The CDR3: CASSIRDRGPYEQYF. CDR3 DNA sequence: TGTGCCAGTAGTATACGAGACAGGGGGCCCTACGAGCAGTACTTC.